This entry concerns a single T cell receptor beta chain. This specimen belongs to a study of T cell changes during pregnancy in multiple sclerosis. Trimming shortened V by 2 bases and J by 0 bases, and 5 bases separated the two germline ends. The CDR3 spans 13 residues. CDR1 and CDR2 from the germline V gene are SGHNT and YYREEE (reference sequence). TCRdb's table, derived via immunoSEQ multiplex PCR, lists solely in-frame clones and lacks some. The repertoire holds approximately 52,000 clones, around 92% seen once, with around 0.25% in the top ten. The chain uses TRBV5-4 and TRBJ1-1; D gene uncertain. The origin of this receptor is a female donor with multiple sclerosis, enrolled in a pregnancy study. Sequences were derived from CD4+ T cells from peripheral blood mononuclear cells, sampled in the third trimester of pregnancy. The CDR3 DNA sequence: TGTGCCAGCAGCTTTCAGGTGAACACTGAAGCTTTCTTT. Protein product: CASSFQVNTEAFF.